The present TCR beta chain was sequenced within a study of T cell clones after liver transplantation. Study summary: Apart from three HCV-positive recipients, transplants were for non-autoimmune, non-viral reasons. Patients counted as tolerant after at least one year off all immunosuppression, enzymes not exceeding twice normal. Samples came pre-transplant, pre-randomization before withdrawal, and post-randomization after withdrawal ended.

The protocol was immunoSEQ multiplex PCR, while the TCRdb copy is restricted to in-frame clones and leaves out a portion. This sample has 45,000 to 60,000 clones, with 80% to 90% found just once. Thawed unstimulated PBMCs were FACS-sorted by CD3, CD4 and CD8 into two populations. Per the germline V gene, CDR1 is DFQATT and CDR2 is SNEGSKA (reference sequence). The CDR3 length is 11 residues. Deletions cut 3 bases from V and 3 bases from J, with 6 bases between. The chain couples TRBV20-1 to TRBJ2-7; no reliable D call. Sequences were derived from CD8+ T cells from blood, sampled 12 months after liver transplant. This receptor was identified in a human patient who received a liver transplant. Part of the T cells may come from the graft donor. This CDR3 reads CSASPGYEQYF. DNA of the CDR3: TGCAGTGCTAGCCCCGGCTACGAGCAGTACTTC.